The sequence of this T cell receptor (beta chain) was determined in a study of control samples from healthy donors and cancer patients. The V gene's germline CDR1 is SGHAT and CDR2 FQNNGV. The CDR3 contains 13 residues. The V end was cut by 11 bases, the J end by 2 bases, with 12 bases between. TCRdb's copy holds only in-frame clones and misses some; the assay was immunoSEQ multiplex PCR. The sample carries under 200,000 clones, 92% recorded once. The V call is TRBV11-2, the J call TRBJ2-2, with D perhaps TRBD1 or TRBD2 (5 bases each). Sequenced input: blood. The origin of this receptor is a woman aged 30 to 39 in good health. The CDR3: CALWDRNTGELFF. CDR3 nucleotides: TGTGCCCTTTGGGACCGCAACACCGGGGAGCTGTTTTTT.